Below are 25 T cell receptor beta chains sequenced from a single sample in a study of Graves' ophthalmopathy and Graves' hyperthyroidism. Transcripts of RNA were the source for amplifying TCR beta CDR3 regions. Second-round multiplex PCR came after a first-round RT-PCR that employed HTBI primers. TCRdb reprocessed the multiplex PCR reads with MiXCR, giving one entry per CDR3 protein. The table lists under 350,000 distinct CDR3 sequences, about 17% of them singletons. Sequences were obtained from peripheral blood. The receptors derive from an adult man with Graves' ophthalmopathy.

This clonotype appeared many times. V is TRBV7-3 and J is TRBJ1-1; D remains ambiguous. Germline V CDR1 and CDR2: SGHTA, FQGTGA. The CDR3 is 16 residues long. V shed 4 bases and J shed 7 bases, with 22 bases lying between them. The CDR3 region has the DNA TGTGCCAGCAGCTCCTCATCGGCGCCGCCGGGAGGTGAAGCTTTCTTT. Its translation is CASSSSSAPPGGEAFF.

This clonotype was seen ten or more times. The rearrangement joins TRBV6-5 to TRBJ2-2; no clear D gene. Per the germline V gene, CDR1 is MNHEY and CDR2 is SVGAGI. The ends were cut back, 9 bases at V and 3 bases at J, with 20 bases in the middle. CDR3 size: 16 residues. The CDR3 nucleotides are TGTGCCAGTACAAAAGCCCACTCGATCGACACCGGGGAGCTGTTTTTT. Its translation: CASTKAHSIDTGELFF.

This clonotype occurred many times. The CDR3: CASSWSGTEDYEQYF. In nucleotides, the CDR3 is TGTGCCAGCAGCTGGTCCGGGACCGAAGACTACGAGCAGTACTTC. V is TRBV7-9 and J is TRBJ2-7; D possibly uses TRBD1 or TRBD2 (5 bases each). Germline values: CDR1 SEHNR, CDR2 FQNEAQ (reference sequence). The germline V and J ends were trimmed by 4 bases and 3 bases, with 16 bases remaining between them. CDR3 size: 15 residues.

The sample holds a few counts of this clonotype. One junction end does not reproduce the germline sequence, and a read error may be involved. The CDR3 DNA reads as TGTGCCAGCAGTGATGCTTTCTTTAGATACTATGGCTACATCTTC. Its protein product is CASSDAFFRYYGYIF. The rearrangement joins TRBV6-1 to TRBJ1-2, with D hard to call. The germline gives CDR1 MNHNS, CDR2 SASEGT. This CDR3 region has 15 residues.

About this clonotype: Germline and junction disagree at one end, which may indicate a read error. This chain links TRBV7-2 with TRBJ2-5, with a weak D call TRBD1 (5 bases). CDR1 and CDR2 (germline): SGHTA, FQGNSA. The CDR3 contains 14 residues. The CDR3 sequence is CASRVTGVDETQYF. The CDR3 region has the DNA TGTGCCAGCAGAGTTACAGGAGTGGATGAGACACAGTACTTC.

The chain employs TRBV12-3 or TRBV12-4 and TRBJ2-5; 7 bases match TRBD1. The CDR3 loop spans 15 amino acids. Germline trimming cut 1 base from V and 0 bases from J; bases unmatched to any gene: 2. As DNA, the CDR3 is TGTGCCAGCAGTTTAGGGGGGACAGACCAAGAGACCCAGTACTTC. This encodes CASSLGGTDQETQYF.

This clonotype has only a few counts. This chain joins TRBV5-1 and TRBJ2-5; D call uncertain. Trimming shortened V by 5 bases and J by 1 base, and 9 bases separated the two germline ends. Germline V gives CDR1 SGHRS, CDR2 YFSETQ. This CDR3 is 13 amino acids long. CDR3 region: CASRENTQETQYF. For the CDR3, the DNA is TGCGCCAGCAGGGAAAACACCCAAGAGACCCAGTACTTC.

In regard to this clonotype: The CDR3 carries no conserved terminal phenylalanine or tryptophan, so it likely arises from a read error. The chain couples TRBV6-2 or TRBV6-3 to TRBJ1-5; D possibly corresponds to TRBD1 (6 bases). Trimming took off 7 bases at V and 0 bases at J, with 10 bases between the two ends. Germline V lookup: CDR1 MNHEY, CDR2 SVGEGT. The CDR3 totals 14 residues. The CDR3 nucleotides read TGTGCCAGCACCTGGGACAATAGCAATCAGCCCCAGCATCTT. This sequence encodes CASTWDNSNQPQHL.

This clonotype has at least ten counts. The chain links TRBV4-1 to TRBJ1-1; no definite D call. Trimming removed 4 bases at V and 7 bases at J, with 19 bases between. The CDR3 has 15 amino acids. CDR1 is MGHRA, CDR2 YSYEKL, per germline. For the CDR3, the DNA is TGCGCCAGCAGCCTCAGTGGGCCCCCATCCGGTGAAGCTTTCTTT. Amino acid sequence: CASSLSGPPSGEAFF.

In its sample, this clonotype was seen many times. The chain recombines TRBV7-3 with TRBJ1-3; D may be TRBD1 (5 bases). The CDR3 covers 14 residues. V was pared by 2 bases and J by 4 bases, with 9 bases between. Germline V lookup: CDR1 SGHTA, CDR2 FQGTGA. The CDR3 DNA sequence: TGTGCCAGCAGCTTACAGGGCACCGGAAACACCATATATTTT. Residues: CASSLQGTGNTIYF. The variable domain in full, completed from reference TRBV7-3 and TRBJ1-3, reads GAGVSQTPSNKVTEKGKYVELRCDPISGHTALYWYRQSLGQGPEFLIYFQGTGAADDSGLPNDRFFAVRPEGSVSTLKIQRTERGDSAVYLCASSLQGTGNTIYFGEGSWLTVV.

This clonotype has at least ten counts. V gene TRBV5-1 combines with J gene TRBJ2-5; perhaps TRBD2 as D (5 bases). The germline V and J ends were trimmed by 3 bases and 3 bases, with 12 bases remaining between them. The CDR3 is made up of 14 amino acids. Germline CDR1 and CDR2: SGHRS and YFSETQ. The CDR3: CASSSGNIEETQYF. CDR3 DNA: TGCGCCAGCAGCTCCGGGAACATCGAAGAGACCCAGTACTTC.

This clonotype was seen at least ten times. The chain uses TRBV11-2 and TRBJ1-1; perhaps TRBD1 as D (5 bases). This CDR3 has 14 residues. Trimming pared 5 bases from V and 5 bases from J, leaving 15 bases between. The germline gives CDR1 SGHAT, CDR2 FQNNGV. CDR3 bases: TGTGCCAGCAGCGGAGGGACTTGGGGGACTGAAGCTTTCTTT. This gives the protein CASSGGTWGTEAFF.

Many counts were recorded for this clonotype. The V and J genes are TRBV6-1 and TRBJ2-7; a possible D gene is TRBD2 (6 bases). This CDR3 comprises 15 residues. Germline CDR1 is MNHNS and CDR2 is SASEGT. V gave up 7 bases and J gave up 0 bases, with 16 bases separating them. As DNA, the CDR3 is TGTGCCAGCACCATATCCTCGGGACTCTCCTACGAGCAGTACTTC. Protein sequence: CASTISSGLSYEQYF.

In this sample, this clonotype turned up many times. The chain links TRBV5-6 to TRBJ2-5; 8 nucleotides match TRBD2. Germline-derived CDR1 and CDR2 are SGHDT and YYEEEE. The CDR3 extends over 16 amino acids. J gave up 1 base and V 3 bases, and 8 bases lay outside the gene matches. CDR3 DNA: TGTGCCAGCAGCTACCCCTCGGGGGGGACCCAAGAGACCCAGTACTTC. Translated: CASSYPSGGTQETQYF.

The V and J genes are TRBV6-1 and TRBJ1-5; no firm D call. V lost 8 bases and J 3 bases, leaving 23 bases between the germline ends. CDR1 and CDR2 from the germline V gene are MNHNS and SASEGT. The CDR3 loop spans 17 amino acids. CDR3 DNA sequence: TGTGCCAGCGAAGGCGGCCGCCCTCATAGATTCAATCAGCCCCAGCATTTT. The encoded protein is CASEGGRPHRFNQPQHF.

The rearrangement joins TRBV6-1 to TRBJ1-2; 8 bases align to TRBD1. The junction had 5 bases not matched to a gene; V was cut back by 6 bases and J by 2 bases. The CDR3 runs 14 residues. The germline V gene has CDR1 MNHNS and CDR2 SASEGT. The DNA of the CDR3 is TGTGCCAGCAGGAAACAGGGGGTGAACTATGGCTACACCTTC. This codes for CASRKQGVNYGYTF.

This clonotype was picked up many times. J is TRBJ1-2 and V is TRBV6-1; D is possibly TRBD1 (5 bases). CDR3 length equals 14 residues. The germline CDR1 and CDR2 sequences are MNHNS and SASEGT. V was trimmed by 4 bases and J by 8 bases, leaving 17 bases between them. The CDR3 DNA follows: TGTGCCAGCAGTGGAGTAGGGCAGGGAGACGGCTACACCTTC. Translation: CASSGVGQGDGYTF.

This clonotype was observed once. A much bigger clone sits one base away, suggesting this may be a read error. The genes are TRBV7-8 and TRBJ2-2; D ambiguous. Germline lookup yields CDR1 SGHVS and CDR2 FQNEAQ. The V gene lost 5 bases and the J gene lost 5 bases, with 15 bases spanning the gap. The CDR3 is 15 amino acids. The CDR3 here is CASSPGVAETGELFF. The CDR3 DNA reads TGTGCCAGCAGCCCAGGAGTCGCGGAGACCGGGGAGCTGTTTTTT.

In its sample, this clonotype was seen many times. The chain uses TRBV6-5 and TRBJ1-2; 7 nucleotides match TRBD1. The germline gives CDR1 MNHEY, CDR2 SVGAGI. This CDR3 is built from 13 residues. V lost 6 bases and J lost 2; bases outside the gene matches: 3. CDR3 DNA: TGTGCCAGCAGGCAACAGGGGAACTATGGCTACACCTTC. Residues: CASRQQGNYGYTF.

The genes are TRBV7-2 and TRBJ1-1, with D unclear. V was pared by 5 bases and J by 11 bases, with 12 bases between. Germline CDR1 reads SGHTA; CDR2 reads FQGNSA. This CDR3 region has 11 residues. CDR3 region: CASSVAGFAFF. CDR3 nucleotides: TGTGCCAGCAGCGTGGCGGGTTTTGCTTTCTTT.

This clonotype was detected a few times. The J gene is TRBJ1-3, the V gene TRBV30, with D possibly TRBD1 on 5 matching bases. The V end was cut by 2 bases, the J end by 0 bases, with 17 bases between. The germline V gene encodes CDR1 GTSNPN and CDR2 SVGIG (reference sequence). The CDR3 has 17 residues. The CDR3 region is CAWSPTLGLISGNTIYF. The CDR3 bases are TGTGCCTGGAGTCCTACTTTGGGACTCATCTCTGGAAACACCATATATTTT.

Ten or more counts support this clonotype. The J gene is TRBJ1-3, the V gene TRBV6-5, with 7 bases identical to TRBD1. CDR3 length equals 15 residues. The V gene end was trimmed by 2 bases and the J gene end by 3 bases; junction bases not matched to a gene: 4. Looked up from germline, CDR1 is MNHEY and CDR2 is SVGAGI. CDR3 amino acids: CASSYDTGVGNTIYF. CDR3 nucleotides: TGTGCCAGCAGTTACGATACAGGGGTTGGAAACACCATATATTTT.

This clonotype was counted at least ten times. The gene calls are TRBV19 and TRBJ2-2; 8 bases fit TRBD1. CDR1 is LNHDA and CDR2 is SQIVND in the germline V gene (reference sequence). J was trimmed by 5 bases and V by 3 bases; bases with no gene match: 2. This CDR3 is built from 14 residues. Here the CDR3 reads CASSIQGATGELFF. The CDR3 region has the DNA TGTGCCAGTAGTATTCAGGGGGCGACCGGGGAGCTGTTTTTT.

In its sample, this clonotype was seen many times. This chain links TRBV3-1 with TRBJ1-1; possible D gene TRBD1, 5 bases. The CDR3 consists of 14 residues. Looked up from germline, CDR1 is LGHDT and CDR2 is YNNKEL (reference sequence). The V and J ends lost 3 bases and 1 base respectively, with 9 bases between them. CDR3 in amino acids: CASSHYQGNTEAFF. The CDR3 DNA sequence: TGTGCCAGCAGCCATTATCAGGGGAACACTGAAGCTTTCTTT.

This clonotype was seen more than once but under ten times. The V and J genes are TRBV4-2 and TRBJ2-5; the match to TRBD2 covers 9 bases. The V gene's germline CDR1 is LGHNA and CDR2 YNFKEQ. This CDR3 comprises 16 residues. V lost 2 bases to trimming and J lost 4 bases; unmatched junction nucleotides: 8. The CDR3 sequence: CASSQSPGLARETQYF. The CDR3 region has the DNA TGTGCCAGCAGCCAATCTCCCGGACTAGCGAGAGAGACCCAGTACTTC.